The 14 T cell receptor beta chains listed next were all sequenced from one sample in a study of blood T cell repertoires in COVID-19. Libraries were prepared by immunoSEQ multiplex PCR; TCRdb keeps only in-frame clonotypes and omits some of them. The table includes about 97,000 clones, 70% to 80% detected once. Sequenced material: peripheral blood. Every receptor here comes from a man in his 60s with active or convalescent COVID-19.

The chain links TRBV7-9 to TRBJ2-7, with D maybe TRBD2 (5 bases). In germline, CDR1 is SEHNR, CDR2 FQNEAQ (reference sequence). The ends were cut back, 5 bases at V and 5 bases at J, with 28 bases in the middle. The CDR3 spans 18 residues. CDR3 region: CASSAGVVDGAKNDEQYV. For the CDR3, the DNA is TGTGCCAGCAGCGCCGGGGTGGTCGACGGCGCCAAGAATGACGAGCAGTACGTC.

The CDR3 DNA reads as TGTGCCAGCAGTCAACAGGGGATTGGCGCAGATACGCAGTATTTT. It translates to CASSQQGIGADTQYF. V and J are TRBV11-2 and TRBJ2-3, with 7 bases fitting TRBD1. The CDR3 is made up of 15 amino acids. The germline CDR1 and CDR2 sequences are SGHAT and FQNNGV. J gave up 4 bases and V 6 bases, and 10 bases lay outside the gene matches.

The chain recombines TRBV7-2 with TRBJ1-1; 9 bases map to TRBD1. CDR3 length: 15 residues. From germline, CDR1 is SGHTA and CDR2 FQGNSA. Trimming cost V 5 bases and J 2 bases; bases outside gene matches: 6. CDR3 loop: CASSKDRGRNTEAFF. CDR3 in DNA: TGTGCCAGCAGCAAAGACAGGGGGAGAAACACTGAAGCTTTCTTT.

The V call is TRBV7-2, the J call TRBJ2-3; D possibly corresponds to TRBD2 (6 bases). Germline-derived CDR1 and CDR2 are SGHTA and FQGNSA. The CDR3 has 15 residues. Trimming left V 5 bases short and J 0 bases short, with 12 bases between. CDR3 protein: CASSRGLISTDTQYF. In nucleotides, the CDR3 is TGTGCCAGCAGCCGGGGACTGATTAGCACAGATACGCAGTATTTT. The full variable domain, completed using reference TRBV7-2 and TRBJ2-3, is GAGVSQSPSNKVTEKGKDVELRCDPISGHTALYWYRQSLGQGLEFLIYFQGNSAPDKSGLPSDRFSAERTGGSVSTLTIQRTQQEDSAVYLCASSRGLISTDTQYFGPGTRLTVL.

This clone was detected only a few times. The DNA for the CDR3 is TGTGCCACCTCCGGGACAGTGAACACTGAAGCTTTCTTT. This encodes CATSGTVNTEAFF. The V call is TRBV19, the J call TRBJ1-1; 7 bases map to TRBD1. In germline, CDR1 is LNHDA, CDR2 SQIVND (reference sequence). The CDR3 has 13 residues. Trimming took 10 bases from V and 0 from J; bases not matched to a gene: 5.

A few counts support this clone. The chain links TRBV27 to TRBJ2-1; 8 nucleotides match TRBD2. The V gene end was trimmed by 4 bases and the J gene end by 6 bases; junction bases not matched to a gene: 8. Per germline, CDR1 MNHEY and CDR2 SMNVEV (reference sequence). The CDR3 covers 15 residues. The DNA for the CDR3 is TGTGCCAGCAGTTCAAGAGCGGGAGTCCCCAATGAGCAGTTCTTC. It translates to CASSSRAGVPNEQFF.

The CDR3 loop reads CASSLAFNTDEQFF. CDR3 nucleotides: TGTGCCAGCAGCTTAGCCTTTAATACGGATGAGCAGTTCTTC. The chain combines TRBV7-2 with TRBJ2-1; no firm D call. The V gene lost 0 bases and the J gene lost 8 bases, with 11 bases spanning the gap. The CDR3 has 14 residues. Germline V gene data show CDR1 as SGHTA and CDR2 as FQGNSA.

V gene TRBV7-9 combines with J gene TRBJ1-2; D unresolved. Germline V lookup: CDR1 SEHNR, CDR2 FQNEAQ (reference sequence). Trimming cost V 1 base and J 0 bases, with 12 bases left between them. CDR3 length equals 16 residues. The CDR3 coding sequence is TGTGCCAGCAGCTTAGAGTGGGCCGGGGCTAACTATGGCTACACCTTC. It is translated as CASSLEWAGANYGYTF.

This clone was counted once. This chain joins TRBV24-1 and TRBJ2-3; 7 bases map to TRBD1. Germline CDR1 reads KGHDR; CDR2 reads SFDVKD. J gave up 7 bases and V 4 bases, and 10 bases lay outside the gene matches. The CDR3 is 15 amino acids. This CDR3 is CATSDLRQGTNTQYF. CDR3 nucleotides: TGTGCCACCAGTGACCTACGACAGGGCACGAATACGCAGTATTTT.

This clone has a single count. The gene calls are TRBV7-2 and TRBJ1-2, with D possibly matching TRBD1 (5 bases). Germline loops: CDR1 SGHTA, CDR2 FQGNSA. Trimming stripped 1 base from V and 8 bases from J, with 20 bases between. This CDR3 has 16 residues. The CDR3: CASSLGQQAQRGGYTF. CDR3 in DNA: TGTGCCAGCAGCTTAGGCCAGCAGGCCCAAAGGGGCGGCTACACCTTC.

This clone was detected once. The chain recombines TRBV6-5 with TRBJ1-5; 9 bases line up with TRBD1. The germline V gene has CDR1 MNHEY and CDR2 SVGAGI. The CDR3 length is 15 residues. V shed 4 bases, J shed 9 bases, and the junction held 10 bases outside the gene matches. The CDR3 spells CASSSSPGQGSPQHF. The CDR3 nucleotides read TGTGCCAGCAGTTCATCGCCGGGACAGGGTTCGCCCCAGCATTTT.

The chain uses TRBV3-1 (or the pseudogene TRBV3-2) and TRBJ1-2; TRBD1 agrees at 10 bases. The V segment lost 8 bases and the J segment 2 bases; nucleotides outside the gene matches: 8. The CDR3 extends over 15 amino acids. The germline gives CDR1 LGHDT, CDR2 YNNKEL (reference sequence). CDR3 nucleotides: TGTGCCAGCTTCAGACAGGGGGCACAGAACTATGGCTACACCTTC. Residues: CASFRQGAQNYGYTF.

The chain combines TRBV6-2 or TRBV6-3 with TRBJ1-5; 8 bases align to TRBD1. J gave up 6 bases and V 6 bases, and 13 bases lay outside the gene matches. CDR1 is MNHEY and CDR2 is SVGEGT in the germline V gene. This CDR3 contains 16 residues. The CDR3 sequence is CASSRNLDRGSQPQHF. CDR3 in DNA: TGTGCCAGCAGCCGCAACCTCGACAGGGGCTCTCAGCCCCAGCATTTT.

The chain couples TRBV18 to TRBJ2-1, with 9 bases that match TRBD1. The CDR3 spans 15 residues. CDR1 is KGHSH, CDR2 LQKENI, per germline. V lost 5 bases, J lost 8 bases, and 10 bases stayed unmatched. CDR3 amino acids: CASSTDRGRIDEQFF. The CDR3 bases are TGTGCCAGCTCAACGGACAGGGGACGGATTGATGAGCAGTTCTTC.